This T cell receptor beta chain originates from a study of blood T cell repertoires in COVID-19. Study details: Whether acute or convalescent, the COVID-19 samples came from the United States, Italy and Spain.

Trimming shortened V by 4 bases and J by 0 bases, and 17 bases separated the two germline ends. The length of the CDR3 is 16 residues. From germline, CDR1 is SGHNT and CDR2 YYREEE (reference sequence). TCRdb keeps only in-frame clones here, not all; method: immunoSEQ multiplex PCR. The sample includes 110,000 to 150,000 clones, 75% to 90% seen only once; the top ten take 9.5% to 12%. The origin of this receptor is a woman older than 75 with acute or convalescent COVID-19. This chain links TRBV5-4 with TRBJ2-7; perhaps TRBD2 as D (6 bases). The sequencing sample was made of peripheral blood. The CDR3 DNA is TGTGCCAGCAGCCCGGCCGAGACTAGGTCCTCCTACGAGCAGTACTTC. Translating gives CASSPAETRSSYEQYF.